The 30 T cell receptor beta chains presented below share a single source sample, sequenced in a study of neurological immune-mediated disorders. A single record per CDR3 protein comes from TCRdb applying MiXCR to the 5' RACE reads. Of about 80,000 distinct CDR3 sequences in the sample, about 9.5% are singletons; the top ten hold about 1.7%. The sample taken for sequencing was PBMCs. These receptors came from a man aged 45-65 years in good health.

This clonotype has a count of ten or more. The CDR3 here is CSARDEPSGILYNEQFF. The CDR3 nucleotides are TGCAGTGCTAGAGATGAGCCTAGCGGGATCCTTTACAATGAGCAGTTCTTC. The rearrangement uses TRBV20-1 and TRBJ2-1; 9 bases fit TRBD2. The CDR3 length is 17 residues. V was pared by 0 bases and J by 4 bases, with 10 bases of the junction left unmatched. Germline loops: CDR1 DFQATT, CDR2 SNEGSKA (reference sequence).

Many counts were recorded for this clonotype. CDR3 sequence: CASSRMGGPEAFF. The DNA of the CDR3 is TGTGCCAGCAGCCGCATGGGGGGGCCTGAAGCTTTCTTT. The rearrangement uses TRBV5-4 and TRBJ1-1, with a tentative D call TRBD1 (6 bases). The CDR3 spans 13 residues. V lost 4 bases and J lost 6, with 13 bases in between. Germline CDR1 reads SGHNT; CDR2 reads YYREEE (reference sequence).

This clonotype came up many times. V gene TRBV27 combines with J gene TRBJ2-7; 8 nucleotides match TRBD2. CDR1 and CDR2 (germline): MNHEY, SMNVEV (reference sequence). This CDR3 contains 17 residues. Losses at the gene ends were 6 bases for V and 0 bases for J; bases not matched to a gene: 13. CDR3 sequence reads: CASSPGSGGHSSYEQYF. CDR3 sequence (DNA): TGTGCCAGCAGCCCCGGGAGCGGGGGCCATAGCTCCTACGAGCAGTACTTC.

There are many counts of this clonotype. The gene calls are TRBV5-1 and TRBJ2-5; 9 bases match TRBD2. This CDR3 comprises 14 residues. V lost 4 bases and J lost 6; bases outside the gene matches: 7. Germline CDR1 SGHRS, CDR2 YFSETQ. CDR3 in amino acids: CASSAGTSLQTQYF. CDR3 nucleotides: TGCGCCAGCAGCGCCGGGACTAGCTTGCAGACCCAGTACTTC. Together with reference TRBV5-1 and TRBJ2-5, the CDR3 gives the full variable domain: KAGVTQTPRYLIKTRGQQVTLSCSPISGHRSVSWYQQTPGQGLQFLFEYFSETQRNKGNFPGRFSGRQFSNSRSEMNVSTLELGDSALYLCASSAGTSLQTQYFGPGTRLLVL.

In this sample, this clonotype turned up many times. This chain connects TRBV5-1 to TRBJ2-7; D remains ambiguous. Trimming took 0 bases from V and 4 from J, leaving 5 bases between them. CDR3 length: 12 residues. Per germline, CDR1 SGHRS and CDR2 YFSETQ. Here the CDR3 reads CASSLDRYEQYF. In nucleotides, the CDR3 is TGCGCCAGCAGCTTGGACCGTTACGAGCAGTACTTC.

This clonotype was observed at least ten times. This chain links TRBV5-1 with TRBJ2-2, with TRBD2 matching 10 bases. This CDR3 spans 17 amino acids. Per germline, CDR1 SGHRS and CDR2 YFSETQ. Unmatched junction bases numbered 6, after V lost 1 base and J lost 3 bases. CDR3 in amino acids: CASSLRAGGPYTGELFF. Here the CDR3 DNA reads TGCGCCAGCAGCTTGAGAGCGGGAGGGCCGTACACCGGGGAGCTGTTTTTT.

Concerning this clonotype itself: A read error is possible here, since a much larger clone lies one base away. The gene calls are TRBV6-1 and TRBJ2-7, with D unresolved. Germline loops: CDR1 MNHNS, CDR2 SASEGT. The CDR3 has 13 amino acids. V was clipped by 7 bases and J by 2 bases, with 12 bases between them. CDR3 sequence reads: CASTRNGPYEQYF. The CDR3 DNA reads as TGTGCCAGCACTCGTAACGGTCCCTACGAGCAGTACTTC.

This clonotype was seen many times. As DNA, the CDR3 is TGTGCCACCCGGGGGAGTAGCACAGATACGCAGTATTTT. This encodes CATRGSSTDTQYF. The chain is built from TRBV10-3 and TRBJ2-3; possibly TRBD2 for D (6 bases). Looked up from germline, CDR1 is ENHRY and CDR2 is SYGVKD. V gave up 10 bases and J gave up 0 bases, with 11 bases separating them. There are 13 residues in the CDR3.

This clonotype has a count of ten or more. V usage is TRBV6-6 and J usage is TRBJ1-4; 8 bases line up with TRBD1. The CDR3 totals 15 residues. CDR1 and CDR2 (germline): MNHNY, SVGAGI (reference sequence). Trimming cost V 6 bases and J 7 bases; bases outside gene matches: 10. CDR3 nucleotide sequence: TGTGCCAGCAGCCCCCGACAGGGGTTGGTTGAAAAACTGTTTTTT. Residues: CASSPRQGLVEKLFF.

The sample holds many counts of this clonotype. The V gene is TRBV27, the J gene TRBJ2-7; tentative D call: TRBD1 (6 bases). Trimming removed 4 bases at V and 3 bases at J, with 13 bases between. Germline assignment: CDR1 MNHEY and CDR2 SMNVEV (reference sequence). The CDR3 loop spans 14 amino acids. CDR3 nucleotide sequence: TGTGCCAGCAGTTCCCCCAGGGGAAACTACGAGCAGTACTTC. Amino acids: CASSSPRGNYEQYF.

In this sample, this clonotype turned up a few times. CDR3 nucleotides: TGTGCCAGCAGCCTCGGACAGGGGGGTGGTATGGATACGCAGTATTTT. Its translation is CASSLGQGGGMDTQYF. The chain employs TRBV7-2 and TRBJ2-3; the match to TRBD1 covers 10 bases. Unmatched junction bases numbered 11, after V lost 5 bases and J lost 6 bases. The CDR3 loop spans 16 amino acids. Germline V gives CDR1 SGHTA, CDR2 FQGNSA.

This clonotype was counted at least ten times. The CDR3 region is CSASWLAGGGFNNEQFF. CDR3 nucleotide sequence: TGCAGTGCTAGTTGGCTAGCGGGAGGGGGATTTAACAATGAGCAGTTCTTC. The chain couples TRBV20-1 to TRBJ2-1, with 12 bases that match TRBD2. The trim removed 3 bases at V and 5 bases at J, leaving 11 bases unmatched. The CDR3 contains 17 residues. The germline CDR1 and CDR2 sequences are DFQATT and SNEGSKA (reference sequence).

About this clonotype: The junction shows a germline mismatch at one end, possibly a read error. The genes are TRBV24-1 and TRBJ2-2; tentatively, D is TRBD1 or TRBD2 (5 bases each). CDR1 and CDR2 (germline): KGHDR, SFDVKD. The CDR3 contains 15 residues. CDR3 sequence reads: CATSDGAANIGELFF. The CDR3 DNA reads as TGTGCCACCAGTGATGGGGCAGCGAACATCGGGGAGCTCTTTTTT.

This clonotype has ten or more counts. CDR3 sequence: CATSALGLAGESTGELFF. The CDR3 DNA sequence: TGTGCCACCAGTGCCCTGGGACTAGCGGGAGAGTCCACCGGGGAGCTGTTTTTT. The rearrangement uses TRBV24-1 and TRBJ2-2, with TRBD2 identical over 14 bases. J lost 4 bases, V lost 5 bases, and 8 bases had no gene match. The CDR3 is made up of 18 amino acids. CDR1 and CDR2 from the germline V gene are KGHDR and SFDVKD.

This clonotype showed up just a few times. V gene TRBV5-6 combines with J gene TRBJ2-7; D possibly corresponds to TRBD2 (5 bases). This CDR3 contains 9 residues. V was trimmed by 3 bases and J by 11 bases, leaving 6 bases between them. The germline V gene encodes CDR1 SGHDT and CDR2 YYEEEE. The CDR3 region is CASSSGEYF. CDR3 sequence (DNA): TGTGCCAGCAGCTCCGGGGAGTACTTC. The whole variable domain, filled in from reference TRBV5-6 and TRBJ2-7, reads DAGVTQSPTHLIKTRGQQVTLRCSPKSGHDTVSWYQQALGQGPQFIFQYYEEEERQRGNFPDRFSGHQFPNYSSELNVNALLLGDSALYLCASSSGEYFGPGTRLTVT.

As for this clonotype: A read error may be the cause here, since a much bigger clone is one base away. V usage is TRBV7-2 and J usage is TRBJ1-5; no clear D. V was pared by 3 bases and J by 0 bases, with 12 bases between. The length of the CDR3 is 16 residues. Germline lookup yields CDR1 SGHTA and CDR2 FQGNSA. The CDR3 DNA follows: TGTGCCAGCAGCTTGATAGGGAAAGGTAGCAATCAGCCCCAGCATTTT. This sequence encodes CASSLIGKGSNQPQHF.

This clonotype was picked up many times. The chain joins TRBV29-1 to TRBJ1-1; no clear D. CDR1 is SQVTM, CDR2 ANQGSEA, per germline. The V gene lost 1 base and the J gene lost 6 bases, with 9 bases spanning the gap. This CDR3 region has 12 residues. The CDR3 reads CSVEGRVSEAFF. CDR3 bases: TGCAGCGTTGAAGGACGGGTTTCTGAAGCTTTCTTT.

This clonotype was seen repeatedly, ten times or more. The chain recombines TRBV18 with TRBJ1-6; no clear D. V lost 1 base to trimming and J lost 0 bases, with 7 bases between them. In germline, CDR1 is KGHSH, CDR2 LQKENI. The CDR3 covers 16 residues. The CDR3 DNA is TGTGCCAGCTCACCACAGCTACGCTCCTATAATTCACCCCTCCACTTT. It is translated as CASSPQLRSYNSPLHF.

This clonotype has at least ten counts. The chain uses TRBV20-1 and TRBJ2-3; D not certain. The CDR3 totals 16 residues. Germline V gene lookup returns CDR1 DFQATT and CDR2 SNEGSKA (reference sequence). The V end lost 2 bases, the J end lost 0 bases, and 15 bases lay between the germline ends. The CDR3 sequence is CSARSVVSSSTDTQYF. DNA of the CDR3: TGCAGTGCTAGATCGGTAGTCAGTTCAAGCACAGATACGCAGTATTTT.

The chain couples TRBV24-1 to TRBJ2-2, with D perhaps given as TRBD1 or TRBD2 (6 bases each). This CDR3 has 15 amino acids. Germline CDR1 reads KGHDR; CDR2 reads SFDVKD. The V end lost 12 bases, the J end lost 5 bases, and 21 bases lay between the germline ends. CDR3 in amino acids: CASSESGGGTGELFF. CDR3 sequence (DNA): TGTGCCTCAAGTGAGTCCGGAGGGGGTACCGGGGAGCTGTTTTTT.

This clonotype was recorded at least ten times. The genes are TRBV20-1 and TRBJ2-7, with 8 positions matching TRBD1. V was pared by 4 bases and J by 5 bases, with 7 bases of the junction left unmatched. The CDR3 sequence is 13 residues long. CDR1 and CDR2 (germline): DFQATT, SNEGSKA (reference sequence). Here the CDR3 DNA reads TGCAGTGCTAAAGACAGGGGTAGGAACGAGCAGTACTTC. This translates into CSAKDRGRNEQYF.

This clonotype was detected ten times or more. The CDR3 here is CASNLAGSYNEQFF. Here the CDR3 DNA reads TGTGCCAGCAACCTAGCGGGCTCCTACAATGAGCAGTTCTTC. V and J are TRBV25-1 and TRBJ2-1, with 8 nucleotides matching TRBD2. Germline V gene data show CDR1 as MGHDK and CDR2 as SYGVNS. CDR3 length: 14 residues. J gave up 0 bases and V 7 bases, and 2 bases lay outside the gene matches.

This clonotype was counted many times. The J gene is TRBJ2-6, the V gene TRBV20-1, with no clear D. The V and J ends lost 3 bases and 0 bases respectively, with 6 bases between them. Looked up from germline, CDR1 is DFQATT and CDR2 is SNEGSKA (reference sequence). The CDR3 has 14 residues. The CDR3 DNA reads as TGCAGTGCTAGCGACGACTCTGGGGCCAACGTCCTGACTTTC. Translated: CSASDDSGANVLTF.

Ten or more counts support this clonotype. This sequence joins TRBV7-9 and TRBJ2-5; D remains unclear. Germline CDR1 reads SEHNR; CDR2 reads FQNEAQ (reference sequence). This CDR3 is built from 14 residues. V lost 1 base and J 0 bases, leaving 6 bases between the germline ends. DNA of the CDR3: TGTGCCAGCAGCTTAGTACGGTACCAAGAGACCCAGTACTTC. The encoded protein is CASSLVRYQETQYF.

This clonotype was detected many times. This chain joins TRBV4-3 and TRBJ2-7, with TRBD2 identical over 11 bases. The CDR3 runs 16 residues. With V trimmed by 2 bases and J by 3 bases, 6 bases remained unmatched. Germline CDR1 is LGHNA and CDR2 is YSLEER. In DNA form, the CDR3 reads TGCGCCAGCAGCCAAACTTTAGCGGGGGGGGGCTACGAGCAGTACTTC. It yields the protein CASSQTLAGGGYEQYF.

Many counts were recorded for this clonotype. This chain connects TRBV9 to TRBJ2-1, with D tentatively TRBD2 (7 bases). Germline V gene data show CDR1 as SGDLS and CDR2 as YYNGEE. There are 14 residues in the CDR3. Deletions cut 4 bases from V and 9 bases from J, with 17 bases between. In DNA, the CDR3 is TGTGCCAGCAGCCCCCGCGAGGGGGAGGGTGAGCAGTTCTTC. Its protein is CASSPREGEGEQFF.

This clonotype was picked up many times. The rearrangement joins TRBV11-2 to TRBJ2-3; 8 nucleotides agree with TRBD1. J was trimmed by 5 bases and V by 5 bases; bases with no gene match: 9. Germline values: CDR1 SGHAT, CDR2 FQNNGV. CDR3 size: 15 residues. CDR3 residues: CASSRTGQEIDTQYF. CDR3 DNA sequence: TGTGCCAGCAGCCGGACGGGACAGGAAATAGATACGCAGTATTTT. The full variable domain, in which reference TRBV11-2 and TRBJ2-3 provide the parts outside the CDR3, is EAGVAQSPRYKIIEKRQSVAFWCNPISGHATLYWYQQILGQGPKLLIQFQNNGVVDDSQLPKDRFSAERLKGVDSTLKIQPAKLEDSAVYLCASSRTGQEIDTQYFGPGTRLTVL.

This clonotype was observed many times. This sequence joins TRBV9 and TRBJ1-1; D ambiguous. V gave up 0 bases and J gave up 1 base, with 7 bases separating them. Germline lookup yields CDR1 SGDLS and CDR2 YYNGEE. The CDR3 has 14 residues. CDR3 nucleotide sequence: TGTGCCAGCAGCGTAGTACTCTCGAACACTGAAGCTTTCTTT. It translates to CASSVVLSNTEAFF.

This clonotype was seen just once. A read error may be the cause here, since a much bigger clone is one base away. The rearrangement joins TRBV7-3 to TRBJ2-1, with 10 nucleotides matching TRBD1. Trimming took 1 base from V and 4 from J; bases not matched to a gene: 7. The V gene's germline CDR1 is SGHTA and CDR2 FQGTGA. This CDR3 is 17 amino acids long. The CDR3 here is CASSLKWGQGKYNEQFF. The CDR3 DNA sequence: TGTGCCAGCAGCTTAAAGTGGGGACAGGGGAAATACAATGAGCAGTTCTTC. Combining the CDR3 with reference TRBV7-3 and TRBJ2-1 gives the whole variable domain GAGVSQTPSNKVTEKGKYVELRCDPISGHTALYWYRQSLGQGPEFLIYFQGTGAADDSGLPNDRFFAVRPEGSVSTLKIQRTERGDSAVYLCASSLKWGQGKYNEQFFGPGTRLTVL.

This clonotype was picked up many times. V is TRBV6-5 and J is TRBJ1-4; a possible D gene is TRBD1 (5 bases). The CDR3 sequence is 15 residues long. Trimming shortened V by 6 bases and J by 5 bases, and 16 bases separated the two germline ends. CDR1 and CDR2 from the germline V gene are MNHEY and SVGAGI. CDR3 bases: TGTGCCAGCAGCCCCGCCGGGGGATACAATGAAAAACTGTTTTTT. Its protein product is CASSPAGGYNEKLFF.